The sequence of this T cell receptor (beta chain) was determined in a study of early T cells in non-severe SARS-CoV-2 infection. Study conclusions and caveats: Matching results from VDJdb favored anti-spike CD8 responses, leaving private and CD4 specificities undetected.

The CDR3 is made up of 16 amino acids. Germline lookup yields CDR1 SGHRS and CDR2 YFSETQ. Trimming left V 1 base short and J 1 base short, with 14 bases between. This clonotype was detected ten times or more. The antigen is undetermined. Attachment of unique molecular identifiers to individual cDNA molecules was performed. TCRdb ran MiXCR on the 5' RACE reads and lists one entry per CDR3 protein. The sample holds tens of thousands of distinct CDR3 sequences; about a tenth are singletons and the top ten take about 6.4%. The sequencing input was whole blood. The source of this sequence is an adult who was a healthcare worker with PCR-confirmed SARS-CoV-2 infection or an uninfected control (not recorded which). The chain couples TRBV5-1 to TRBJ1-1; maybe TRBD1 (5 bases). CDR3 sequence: CASSLRDSNSNTEAFF. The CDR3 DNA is TGCGCCAGCAGCTTGAGAGACAGTAACTCGAACACTGAAGCTTTCTTT.